The 22 T cell receptor beta chains below come from one sample, sequenced in a study of blood T cell repertoires in COVID-19. Measured with immunoSEQ multiplex PCR; TCRdb has only the in-frame clones, and not every one. The sample consists of about 270,000 clones, about four fifths of them appearing once. Sequenced material: peripheral blood. Receptors were obtained from a woman in her fifties or sixties with active or convalescent COVID-19.

The rearrangement uses TRBV5-4 and TRBJ2-4; tentative D call: TRBD1 (7 bases). This CDR3 spans 14 amino acids. Trimming left V 4 bases short and J 8 bases short, with 16 bases between. CDR1 and CDR2 (germline): SGHNT, YYREEE (reference sequence). The CDR3 DNA is TGTGCCAGCAGCCTCAGGGGGGCTCCCCACATTCAGTACTTC. It codes for CASSLRGAPHIQYF.

V usage is TRBV6-2 or TRBV6-3 and J usage is TRBJ2-7; D uncertain. V lost 2 bases and J lost 4, with 9 bases in between. CDR3 length equals 13 residues. Germline V lookup: CDR1 MNHEY, CDR2 SVGEGT. The CDR3 DNA is TGTGCCAGCAGTTACGGCGGAGTGTACGAGCAGTACTTC. Its translation: CASSYGGVYEQYF.

Only a few counts were recorded for this clone. V usage is TRBV19 and J usage is TRBJ1-2; D is unclear. The ends were cut back, 3 bases at V and 8 bases at J, with 10 bases in the middle. This CDR3 contains 12 residues. CDR1 is LNHDA, CDR2 SQIVND, per germline (reference sequence). CDR3 sequence (DNA): TGTGCCAGTAGTATGGGTCAGGTGGGCTACACCTTC. Translation gives CASSMGQVGYTF.

The chain carries TRBV10-3 and TRBJ2-5, with a tentative D call TRBD1 (5 bases). Germline-derived CDR1 and CDR2 are ENHRY and SYGVKD. The CDR3 contains 15 residues. With 1 base removed from V and 2 bases from J, the gap between germline ends came to 11 bases. The CDR3 nucleotides are TGTGCCATCAGTGAGTGGCAGGGTCTACAAGAGACCCAGTACTTC. Amino acids: CAISEWQGLQETQYF.

This clone was observed a single time. The CDR3 coding sequence is TGTGCTAGTGCCGAGGCAGGGCGTGTTAGTCCCCAGCATTTT. Amino acid sequence: CASAEAGRVSPQHF. V gene TRBV12-5 combines with J gene TRBJ1-5, with D perhaps TRBD1 (5 bases). The germline V and J ends were trimmed by 7 bases and 10 bases, with 20 bases remaining between them. This CDR3 contains 14 residues. Germline CDR1 and CDR2: LGHNT and FRNRAP.

The V call is TRBV19, the J call TRBJ1-1; D ambiguous. This CDR3 comprises 13 residues. V shed 6 bases and J shed 8 bases, with 16 bases lying between them. CDR1 is LNHDA, CDR2 SQIVND, per germline (reference sequence). CDR3 in amino acids: CASRYPHGGEAFF. CDR3 sequence (DNA): TGTGCCAGTAGATACCCGCATGGAGGGGAAGCTTTCTTT.

The chain employs TRBV6-6 and TRBJ1-1; 7 positions agree with TRBD1. The J segment lost 2 bases and the V segment lost 8 bases, leaving 5 bases of the junction unmatched. Germline CDR1 is MNHNY and CDR2 is SVGAGI (reference sequence). The CDR3 is made up of 13 amino acids. The CDR3 loop reads CASLRGINTEAFF. CDR3 in DNA: TGTGCCAGCCTCAGGGGGATCAACACTGAAGCTTTCTTT.

This chain joins TRBV11-3 and TRBJ2-3; D is perhaps TRBD1 (6 bases). Trimming removed 2 bases at V and 3 bases at J, with 9 bases between. Germline-derived CDR1 and CDR2 are SGHNT and YENEEA. CDR3 length: 14 amino acids. The CDR3 reads CASSLRGKTDTQYF. The CDR3 region has the DNA TGTGCCAGCAGCTTAAGGGGGAAGACAGATACGCAGTATTTT.

This rearrangement joins TRBV10-3 to TRBJ1-2; possible D gene TRBD1, 5 bases. CDR3 length: 13 amino acids. Germline CDR1 reads ENHRY; CDR2 reads SYGVKD. Trimming pared 4 bases from V and 4 bases from J, leaving 10 bases between. The CDR3 DNA reads as TGTGCCATCAGTGTGGAGGGGATCTATGGCTACACCTTC. Translation: CAISVEGIYGYTF.

The J gene is TRBJ1-2, the V gene TRBV25-1; a possible D gene is TRBD1 (5 bases). The CDR3 spans 12 residues. V lost 3 bases to trimming and J lost 4 bases, with 6 bases between them. Germline V gives CDR1 MGHDK, CDR2 SYGVNS. The CDR3: CASSDQGYGYTF. CDR3 bases: TGTGCCAGCAGTGATCAGGGCTATGGCTACACCTTC.

The V call is TRBV7-2, the J call TRBJ2-1; TRBD1 matches at 7 bases. Per the germline V gene, CDR1 is SGHTA and CDR2 is FQGNSA. The CDR3 contains 16 residues. V shed 5 bases, J shed 3 bases, and the junction held 10 bases outside the gene matches. The CDR3 nucleotides read TGTGCCAGCAGCCGCCCGGGGACAGACTTCTACAATGAGCAGTTCTTC. Translating gives CASSRPGTDFYNEQFF.

This chain connects TRBV7-8 to TRBJ1-6; 9 bases align to TRBD1. The CDR3 contains 16 residues. Germline CDR1 is SGHVS and CDR2 is FQNEAQ. Losses at the gene ends were 5 bases for V and 7 bases for J; bases not matched to a gene: 9. The chain's CDR3 is CASSHTGGSLNSPLHF. The CDR3 DNA is TGTGCCAGCAGCCATACAGGGGGCTCCCTCAATTCACCCCTCCACTTT.

The chain carries TRBV7-6 and TRBJ2-3; 15 nucleotides agree with TRBD2. Per germline, CDR1 SGHVS and CDR2 FNYEAQ. J gave up 0 bases and V 5 bases, and 6 bases lay outside the gene matches. This CDR3 has 18 residues. CDR3 in amino acids: CASSLGLAGGSSTDTQYF. The CDR3 nucleotides read TGTGCCAGCAGCCTGGGACTAGCGGGGGGATCTAGCACAGATACGCAGTATTTT.

The chain uses TRBV9 and TRBJ1-6; D gene ambiguous. This CDR3 is 16 amino acids long. Looked up from germline, CDR1 is SGDLS and CDR2 is YYNGEE. V was cut by 5 bases and J by 7 bases, with 19 bases left in between. The CDR3 DNA reads TGTGCCAGCAGTACTCGTTACGGAGGGCGGAATTCACCCCTCCACTTT. Translated, it gives CASSTRYGGRNSPLHF. Full variable domain (outside the CDR3, taken from reference TRBV9 and TRBJ1-6): DSGVTQTPKHLITATGQRVTLRCSPRSGDLSVYWYQQSLDQGLQFLIQYYNGEERAKGNILERFSAQQFPDLHSELNLSSLELGDSALYFCASSTRYGGRNSPLHFGNGTRLTVT.

This clone was recorded a few times. The rearrangement links TRBV4-1 to TRBJ2-7; TRBD1 aligns across 8 bases. Germline trimming cut 1 base from V and 3 bases from J; bases unmatched to any gene: 11. Germline CDR1 reads MGHRA; CDR2 reads YSYEKL. The CDR3 is made up of 17 amino acids. In nucleotides, the CDR3 is TGCGCCAGCAGCCAAGGGATGGCCAGGGGGCCCCTCTACGAGCAGTACTTC. Translation: CASSQGMARGPLYEQYF.

The rearrangement uses TRBV10-3 and TRBJ2-5; 7 positions agree with TRBD1. Germline V gives CDR1 ENHRY, CDR2 SYGVKD. V lost 3 bases, J lost 1 base, and 2 bases stayed unmatched. This CDR3 contains 14 residues. This CDR3 reads CAISDRGTQETQYF. CDR3 in DNA: TGTGCCATCAGTGACAGGGGGACCCAAGAGACCCAGTACTTC.

The J gene is TRBJ1-5, the V gene TRBV19, with D maybe TRBD1 (6 bases). V was shortened by 8 bases and J by 4 bases, with 15 bases between the two germline ends. The CDR3 contains 14 residues. Germline V CDR1 and CDR2: LNHDA, SQIVND (reference sequence). The CDR3 protein is CASPPGRGNQPQHF. As DNA, the CDR3 is TGTGCCAGTCCCCCCGGCAGGGGTAATCAGCCCCAGCATTTT. The full variable domain, with the rest looked up from reference TRBV19 and TRBJ1-5, is DGGITQSPKYLFRKEGQNVTLSCEQNLNHDAMYWYRQDPGQGLRLIYYSQIVNDFQKGDIAEGYSVSREKKESFPLTVTSAQKNPTAFYLCASPPGRGNQPQHFGDGTRLSIL.

The table lists this clone with a count of one. The chain employs TRBV19 and TRBJ2-2, with D possibly matching TRBD1 (5 bases). Trimming stripped 10 bases from V and 6 bases from J, with 12 bases between. The CDR3 is 12 amino acids. Germline V lookup: CDR1 LNHDA, CDR2 SQIVND (reference sequence). CDR3 amino acids: CATSGYPGELFF. In nucleotides, the CDR3 is TGTGCCACGTCAGGGTATCCCGGGGAGCTGTTTTTT.

This clone has a count of ten or more. The V call is TRBV6-2 or TRBV6-3, the J call TRBJ2-1; 10 bases align to TRBD2. The trim removed 6 bases at V and 8 bases at J, leaving 19 bases unmatched. This CDR3 has 18 residues. Germline lookup yields CDR1 MNHEY and CDR2 SVGEGT. The CDR3 loop is CASRPFRSRAGGPDEQFF. CDR3 in DNA: TGTGCCAGCAGGCCTTTTAGGAGTAGAGCGGGGGGGCCCGATGAGCAGTTCTTC.

The chain has TRBV12-3 or TRBV12-4 and TRBJ1-2, with D hard to call. This CDR3 spans 13 amino acids. Trimming pared 2 bases from V and 3 bases from J, leaving 7 bases between. CDR3 protein: CASSLRSHYGYTF. CDR3 bases: TGTGCCAGCAGTTTACGTTCTCACTATGGCTACACCTTC.

The rearrangement joins TRBV6-5 to TRBJ1-4; TRBD1 might be the D (6 bases). V lost 4 bases to trimming and J lost 8 bases, with 14 bases between them. CDR3 length equals 14 residues. Germline V CDR1 and CDR2: MNHEY, SVGAGI. The CDR3: CASSSTGFEEKLFF. The CDR3, as DNA: TGTGCCAGCAGTTCTACAGGGTTCGAAGAAAAACTGTTTTTT.

The CDR3 spells CASSPGLGGEQFF. CDR3 in DNA: TGTGCCAGCAGCCCTGGATTAGGGGGTGAGCAGTTCTTC. The gene calls are TRBV12-3 or TRBV12-4 and TRBJ2-1; weak D call: TRBD1 (6 bases). Trimming removed 6 bases from V and 9 bases from J, with 15 bases in between. CDR3 length: 13 amino acids.